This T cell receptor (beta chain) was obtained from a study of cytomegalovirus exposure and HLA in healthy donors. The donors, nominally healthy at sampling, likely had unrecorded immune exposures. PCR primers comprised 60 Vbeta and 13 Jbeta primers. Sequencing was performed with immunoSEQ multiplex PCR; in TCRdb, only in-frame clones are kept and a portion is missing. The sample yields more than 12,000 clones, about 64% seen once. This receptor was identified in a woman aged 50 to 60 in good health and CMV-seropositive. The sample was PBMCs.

The chain's CDR3 is CASRSQGAQDYGYTF. The CDR3 nucleotides read TGCGCCAGCAGATCACAGGGGGCTCAGGACTATGGCTACACCTTC. The rearrangement uses TRBV5-1 and TRBJ1-2; TRBD1 aligns across 9 bases. The CDR3 has 15 residues. Germline trimming cut 5 bases from V and 3 bases from J; bases unmatched to any gene: 8. Germline V gene lookup returns CDR1 SGHRS and CDR2 YFSETQ.